Each of the 14 T cell receptor beta chains below was sequenced from the same sample in a study of cytomegalovirus exposure and HLA in healthy donors. The PCR ran on 60 Vbeta and 13 Jbeta primers. Clones were read by immunoSEQ multiplex PCR, and TCRdb kept only the in-frame ones, dropping some. The data show approximately 150,000 clones, approximately 80% seen once. The material sequenced was PBMCs. The receptors derive from a woman aged 25 to 45 in good health and CMV-seropositive.

V usage is TRBV6-4 and J usage is TRBJ2-7; possibly TRBD1 for D (5 bases). V lost 3 bases and J lost 0, with 12 bases in between. Germline V gene lookup returns CDR1 MRHNA and CDR2 SNTAGT. The CDR3 runs 15 residues. The CDR3 sequence: CASSEEVGDSYEQYF. The CDR3 DNA is TGTGCCAGCAGTGAAGAGGTAGGGGACTCCTACGAGCAGTACTTC.

The rearrangement uses TRBV9 and TRBJ2-7; 7 positions match TRBD2. Unmatched junction bases numbered 7, after V lost 4 bases and J lost 3 bases. The length of the CDR3 is 14 residues. The germline CDR1 and CDR2 sequences are SGDLS and YYNGEE. The CDR3 bases are TGTGCCAGCAGCCCCAGCGGGGCTTACTACGAGCAGTACTTC. Translating gives CASSPSGAYYEQYF.

The V call is TRBV19, the J call TRBJ2-3; D may be TRBD2 (6 bases). This CDR3 has 15 amino acids. V was clipped by 3 bases and J by 2 bases, with 12 bases between them. CDR1 LNHDA and CDR2 SQIVND come from the germline V gene (reference sequence). The DNA of the CDR3 is TGTGCCAGTAGTATCCCCGGGGGAATCACAGATACGCAGTATTTT. This gives the protein CASSIPGGITDTQYF.

This clone was counted between two and nine times. The chain is built from TRBV5-5 and TRBJ2-5, with 11 nucleotides matching TRBD2. Trimming at V came to 4 bases and at J to 4 bases, leaving 3 bases not matched to a gene. Germline assignment: CDR1 SGHKS and CDR2 YYEKEE (reference sequence). This CDR3 is 14 amino acids long. CDR3 nucleotide sequence: TGTGCCAGCAGCCTACTAGCGGGGGCAGAGACCCAGTACTTC. Translating gives CASSLLAGAETQYF.

This chain connects TRBV19 to TRBJ1-5, with D possibly matching TRBD1 (5 bases). The length of the CDR3 is 17 residues. The germline V gene has CDR1 LNHDA and CDR2 SQIVND (reference sequence). The ends were cut back, 6 bases at V and 4 bases at J, with 22 bases in the middle. CDR3 amino acids: CASSRRGGARRNQPQHF. In DNA form, the CDR3 reads TGTGCCAGTAGCAGGCGGGGGGGTGCCCGCCGGAATCAGCCCCAGCATTTT.

The chain combines TRBV6-1 with TRBJ2-5, with 9 bases lining up with TRBD2. The V and J ends lost 9 bases and 4 bases, in that order; junction bases with no gene match: 12. CDR3 length: 15 residues. CDR1 MNHNS and CDR2 SASEGT come from the germline V gene. The CDR3 sequence: CASVVKAGGPETQYF. The CDR3 DNA sequence: TGTGCCAGTGTAGTGAAAGCGGGGGGCCCAGAGACCCAGTACTTC.

The chain is built from TRBV29-1 and TRBJ1-1, with 7 bases lining up with TRBD1. CDR1 is SQVTM, CDR2 ANQGSEA, per germline. The CDR3 totals 12 residues. Unmatched junction bases numbered 8, after V lost 8 bases and J lost 5 bases. Here the CDR3 DNA reads TGCAGCTCCAAGGGGGCGCGAACTGAAGCTTTCTTT. Protein product: CSSKGARTEAFF.

This chain links TRBV18 with TRBJ2-2; TRBD1 matches 7 bases. CDR1 is KGHSH and CDR2 is LQKENI in the germline V gene. V shed 3 bases, J shed 2 bases, and the junction held 3 bases outside the gene matches. The CDR3 contains 15 residues. CDR3 amino acids: CASSPGTVNTGELFF. The CDR3 DNA is TGTGCCAGCTCACCGGGGACAGTTAACACCGGGGAGCTGTTTTTT.

As to this clone: At one of its ends the junction is not consistent with the germline gene, which may arise from a read error. The V gene is TRBV7-9, the J gene TRBJ2-3, with D hard to call. Germline CDR1 SEHNR, CDR2 FQNEAQ (reference sequence). The CDR3 is 12 amino acids. CDR3 sequence reads: CSSRFLADTQYF. For the CDR3, the DNA is TGTTCCAGCAGATTTTTAGCAGATACGCAGTATTTT.

The chain employs TRBV7-2 and TRBJ2-3, with 11 bases fitting TRBD2. Germline-derived CDR1 and CDR2 are SGHTA and FQGNSA. V was clipped by 5 bases and J by 5 bases; unmatched bases: 3. The CDR3 has 14 amino acids. CDR3 sequence (DNA): TGTGCCAGCAGCCTACTAGCGGGGGTAGATACGCAGTATTTT. Its protein is CASSLLAGVDTQYF.

The chain employs TRBV7-8 and TRBJ2-7, with TRBD1 matching over 7 bases. The CDR3 runs 14 residues. J lost 0 bases, V lost 5 bases, and 4 bases had no gene match. Germline V lookup: CDR1 SGHVS, CDR2 FQNEAQ. The CDR3 nucleotides read TGTGCCAGCAGCCGCGGACAGGTCTCCTACGAGCAGTACTTC. Amino acids: CASSRGQVSYEQYF.

The V gene is TRBV4-3, the J gene TRBJ1-2; 8 nucleotides line up with TRBD1. Germline V CDR1 and CDR2: LGHNA, YSLEER. Trimming at V came to 1 base and at J to 8 bases, leaving 9 bases not matched to a gene. This CDR3 is 15 amino acids long. CDR3 DNA sequence: TGCGCCAGCAGCCAAGGGGCAAGGACAGGGAGCGGCTACACCTTC. It specifies CASSQGARTGSGYTF.

CDR3 loop: CASSSRQLTEAFF. CDR3 in DNA: TGTGCCAGCAGCTCCCGACAGCTCACTGAAGCTTTCTTT. V and J are TRBV7-3 and TRBJ1-1; the D gene is possibly TRBD1 (5 bases). CDR1 SGHTA and CDR2 FQGTGA come from the germline V gene. This CDR3 contains 13 residues. V lost 4 bases, J lost 4 bases, and 10 bases lay in between.

The V gene is TRBV11-1, the J gene TRBJ2-5, with D possibly being TRBD2 (7 bases). The germline V and J ends were trimmed by 4 bases and 3 bases, with 21 bases remaining between them. The CDR3 is 17 residues long. Germline loops: CDR1 SGHAT, CDR2 FQDESV (reference sequence). The CDR3 DNA sequence: TGTGCCAGCAGCTCACAAGGAGGGGGGGAAGGCAAAGAGACCCAGTACTTC. Protein sequence: CASSSQGGGEGKETQYF.